This entry concerns a single T cell receptor beta chain. Its specificity is unknown. The data originate from a study of CD4 T cells in relation to SARS-CoV-2 and coronaviruses. Trimming took off 1 base at V and 4 bases at J, with 14 bases between the two ends. The CDR3 totals 15 residues. Germline CDR1 reads SGHRS; CDR2 reads YFSETQ. Clones were sequenced by immunoSEQ multiplex PCR, and TCRdb holds only the in-frame ones, with some missing. The sample has just under 20,000 clones, roughly 80% seen once; the top ten hold 20% to 25%. Unexposed donor CD4+ T cells date from 2011-2018, before the COVID-19 pandemic. Isolation of CD4+ T cells took place after 10 days in culture.

The rearrangement links TRBV5-1 to TRBJ2-5; weak D call: TRBD1 (6 bases). Sequenced material: CD4+ T cells from PBMCs, cultured in vitro. The sequence was obtained from a human donor in good health. CDR3 DNA sequence: TGCGCCAGCAGCTTGACAGGGTCCCCCCCAGAGACCCAGTACTTC. This translates into CASSLTGSPPETQYF. The full variable domain, completed using reference TRBV5-1 and TRBJ2-5, is KAGVTQTPRYLIKTRGQQVTLSCSPISGHRSVSWYQQTPGQGLQFLFEYFSETQRNKGNFPGRFSGRQFSNSRSEMNVSTLELGDSALYLCASSLTGSPPETQYFGPGTRLLVL.